One and the same sample provided the 2 T cell receptor beta chains below, sequenced in a study of blood T cells in healthy people across ages. Primed by a sample-barcoded 5' primer and a J-beta primer mix, a second PCR proceeded for 7 to 11 cycles. Using its own MiXCR run on the 5' RACE reads, TCRdb lists one record per CDR3 protein. Here the sample spans about 1.8 million distinct CDR3 sequences, 49% being singletons. The sequenced material came from blood. Receptors originate from a woman aged 40 to 50 in good health.

This chain connects TRBV27 to TRBJ1-5; 8 bases agree with TRBD1. The CDR3 loop spans 17 amino acids. The V segment lost 6 bases and the J segment 6 bases; nucleotides outside the gene matches: 16. The germline gives CDR1 MNHEY, CDR2 SMNVEV (reference sequence). CDR3 amino acids: CASSLIAGTGSSQPQHF. DNA for the CDR3: TGTGCCAGCAGCCTCATTGCCGGGACAGGAAGTTCTCAGCCCCAGCATTTT.

The sample holds a few counts of this clonotype. CDR3: CATSRGDRGTSYEQYF. The DNA for the CDR3 is TGTGCCACCAGCCGGGGAGACAGGGGTACCTCCTACGAGCAGTACTTC. This chain uses TRBV15 with TRBJ2-7; 8 bases map to TRBD1. V lost 5 bases and J lost 0; bases outside the gene matches: 9. The length of the CDR3 is 16 residues. The V gene's germline CDR1 is LNHNV and CDR2 YYDKDF (reference sequence).